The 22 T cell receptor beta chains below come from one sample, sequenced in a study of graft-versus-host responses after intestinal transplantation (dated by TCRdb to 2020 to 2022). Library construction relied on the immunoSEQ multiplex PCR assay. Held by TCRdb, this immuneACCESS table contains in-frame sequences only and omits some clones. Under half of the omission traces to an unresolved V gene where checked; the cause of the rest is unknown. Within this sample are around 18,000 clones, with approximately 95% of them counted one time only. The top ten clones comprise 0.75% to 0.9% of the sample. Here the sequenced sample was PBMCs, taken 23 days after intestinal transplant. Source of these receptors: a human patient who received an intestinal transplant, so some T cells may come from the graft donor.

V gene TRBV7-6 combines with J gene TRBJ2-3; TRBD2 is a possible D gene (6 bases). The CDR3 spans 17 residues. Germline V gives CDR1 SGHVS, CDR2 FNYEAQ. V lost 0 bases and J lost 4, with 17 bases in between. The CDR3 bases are TGTGCCAGCAGCTTAGCCCTGGGACTGGGGCCGCCAGATACGCAGTATTTT. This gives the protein CASSLALGLGPPDTQYF.

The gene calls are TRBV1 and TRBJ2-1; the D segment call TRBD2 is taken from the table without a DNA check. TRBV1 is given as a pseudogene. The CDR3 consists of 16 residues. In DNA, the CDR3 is TGCACCAGCAGCCAACTACTAGCGGGAGGGTACAATGAGCAGTTCTTC. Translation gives CTSSQLLAGGYNEQFF.

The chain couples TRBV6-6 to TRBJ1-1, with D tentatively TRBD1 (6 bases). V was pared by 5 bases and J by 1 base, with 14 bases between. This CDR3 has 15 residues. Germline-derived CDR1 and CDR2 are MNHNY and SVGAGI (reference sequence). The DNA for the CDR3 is TGTGCCAGCAGTGATCCATGGGGACAGAACACTGAAGCTTTCTTT. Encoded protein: CASSDPWGQNTEAFF.

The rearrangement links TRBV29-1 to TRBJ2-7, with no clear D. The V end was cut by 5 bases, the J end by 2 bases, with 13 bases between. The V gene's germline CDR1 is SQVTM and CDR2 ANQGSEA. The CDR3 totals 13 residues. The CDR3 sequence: CSVIGLLPYEQYF. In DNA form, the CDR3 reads TGCAGCGTTATCGGGTTGCTCCCCTACGAGCAGTACTTC.

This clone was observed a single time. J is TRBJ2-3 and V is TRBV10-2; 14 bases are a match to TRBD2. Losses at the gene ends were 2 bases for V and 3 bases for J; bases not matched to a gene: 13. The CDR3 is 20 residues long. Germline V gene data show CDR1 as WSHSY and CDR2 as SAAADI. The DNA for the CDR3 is TGCGCCAGCAGTGAGGAGGGACTAGCGGGAGTTTTACCATCGACAGATACGCAGTATTTT. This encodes CASSEEGLAGVLPSTDTQYF.

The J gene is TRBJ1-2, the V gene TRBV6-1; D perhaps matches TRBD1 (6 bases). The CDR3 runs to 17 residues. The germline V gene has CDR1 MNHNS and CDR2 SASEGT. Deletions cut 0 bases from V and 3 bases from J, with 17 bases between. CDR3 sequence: CASSEAGGGPQDYGYTF. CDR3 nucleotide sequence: TGTGCCAGCAGTGAAGCTGGGGGGGGGCCCCAAGACTATGGCTACACCTTC.

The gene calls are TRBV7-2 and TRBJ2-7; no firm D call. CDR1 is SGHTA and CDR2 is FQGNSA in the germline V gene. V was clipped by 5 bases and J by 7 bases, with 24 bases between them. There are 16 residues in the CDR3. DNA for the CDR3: TGTGCCAGCAGCCCCGGTGCGGCTAGAGTTCCGGATGAGCAGTACTTC. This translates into CASSPGAARVPDEQYF.

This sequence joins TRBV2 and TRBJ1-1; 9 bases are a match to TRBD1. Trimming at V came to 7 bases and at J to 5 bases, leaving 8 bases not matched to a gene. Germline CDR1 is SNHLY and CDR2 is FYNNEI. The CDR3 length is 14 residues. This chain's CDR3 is CASMGRDRATEAFF. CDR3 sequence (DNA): TGTGCCAGCATGGGCCGGGACAGGGCTACTGAAGCTTTCTTT.

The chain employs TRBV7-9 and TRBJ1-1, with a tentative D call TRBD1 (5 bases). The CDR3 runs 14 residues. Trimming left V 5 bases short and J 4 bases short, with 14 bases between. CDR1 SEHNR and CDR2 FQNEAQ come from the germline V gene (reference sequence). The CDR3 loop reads CASSLWDGSTEAFF. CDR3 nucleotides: TGTGCCAGCAGCCTCTGGGACGGGAGCACTGAAGCTTTCTTT.

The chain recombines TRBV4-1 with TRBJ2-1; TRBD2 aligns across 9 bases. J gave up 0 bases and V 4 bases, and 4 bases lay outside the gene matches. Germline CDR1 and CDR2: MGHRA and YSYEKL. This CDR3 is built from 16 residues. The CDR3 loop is CASSRTAGGSYNEQFF. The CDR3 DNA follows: TGCGCCAGCAGCCGCACAGCGGGAGGCTCCTACAATGAGCAGTTCTTC.

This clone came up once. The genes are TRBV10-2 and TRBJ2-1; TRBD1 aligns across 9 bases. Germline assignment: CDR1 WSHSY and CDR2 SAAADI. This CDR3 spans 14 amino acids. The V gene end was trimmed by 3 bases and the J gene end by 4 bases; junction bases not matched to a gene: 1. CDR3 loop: CASSEGTGYNEQFF. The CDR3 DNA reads TGCGCCAGCAGTGAAGGGACAGGGTACAATGAGCAGTTCTTC.

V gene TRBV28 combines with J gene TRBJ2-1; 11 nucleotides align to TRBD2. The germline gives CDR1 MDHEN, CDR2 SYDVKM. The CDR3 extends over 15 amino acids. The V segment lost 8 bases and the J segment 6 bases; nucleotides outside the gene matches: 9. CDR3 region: CASGGLAGGSNEQFF. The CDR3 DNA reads TGTGCCAGCGGGGGGCTAGCGGGAGGAAGCAATGAGCAGTTCTTC. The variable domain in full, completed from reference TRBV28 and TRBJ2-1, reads DVKVTQSSRYLVKRTGEKVFLECVQDMDHENMFWYRQDPGLGLRLIYFSYDVKMKEKGDIPEGYSVSREKKERFSLILESASTNQTSMYLCASGGLAGGSNEQFFGPGTRLTVL.

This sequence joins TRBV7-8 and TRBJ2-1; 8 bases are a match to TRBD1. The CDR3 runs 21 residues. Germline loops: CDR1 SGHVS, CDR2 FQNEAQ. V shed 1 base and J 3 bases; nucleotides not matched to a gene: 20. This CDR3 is CASSLGVIRGQLTEFYNEQFF. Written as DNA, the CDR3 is TGTGCCAGCAGCTTAGGGGTTATCAGGGGGCAGCTCACCGAATTCTACAATGAGCAGTTCTTC.

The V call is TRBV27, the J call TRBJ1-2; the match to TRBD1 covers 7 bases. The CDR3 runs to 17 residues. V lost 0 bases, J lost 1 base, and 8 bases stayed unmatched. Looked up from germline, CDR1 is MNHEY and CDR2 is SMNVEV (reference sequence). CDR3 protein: CASSLSLKGARNYGYTF. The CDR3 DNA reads TGTGCCAGCAGTTTATCTTTAAAGGGGGCGCGTAACTATGGCTACACCTTC.

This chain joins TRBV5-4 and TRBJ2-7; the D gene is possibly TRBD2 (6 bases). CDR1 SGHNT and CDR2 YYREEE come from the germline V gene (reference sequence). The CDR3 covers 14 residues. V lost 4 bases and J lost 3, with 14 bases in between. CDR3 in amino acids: CASSLGEAIYEQYF. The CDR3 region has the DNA TGTGCCAGCAGCCTGGGGGAGGCCATCTACGAGCAGTACTTC.

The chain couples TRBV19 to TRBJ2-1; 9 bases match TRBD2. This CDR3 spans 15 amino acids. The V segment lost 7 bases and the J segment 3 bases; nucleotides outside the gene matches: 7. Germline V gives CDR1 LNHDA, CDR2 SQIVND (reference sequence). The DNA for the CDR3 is TGTGCCAGTATTGGTAGCGGGAGTCGCTACAATGAGCAGTTCTTC. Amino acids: CASIGSGSRYNEQFF.

CDR3 sequence: CASSAGGLETQYF. CDR3 nucleotide sequence: TGTGCCAGCAGTGCCGGCGGGTTGGAGACCCAGTACTTC. The J gene is TRBJ2-5, the V gene TRBV2, with D possibly matching TRBD2 (5 bases). With 4 bases removed from V and 5 bases from J, the gap between germline ends came to 11 bases. The CDR3 consists of 13 residues. Germline CDR1 and CDR2: SNHLY and FYNNEI. The full variable domain, its missing parts supplied by reference TRBV2 and TRBJ2-5, is EPEVTQTPSHQVTQMGQEVILRCVPISNHLYFYWYRQILGQKVEFLVSFYNNEISEKSEIFDDQFSVERPDGSNFTLKIRSTKLEDSAMYFCASSAGGLETQYFGPGTRLLVL.

CDR3 in amino acids: CASSQVPYFTDTQYF. The CDR3 coding sequence is TGTGCCAGCAGCCAAGTTCCATATTTCACAGATACGCAGTATTTT. The rearrangement joins TRBV14 to TRBJ2-3; D gene ambiguous. The CDR3 runs to 15 residues. V was cut by 1 base and J by 2 bases, with 10 bases left in between. CDR1 is SGHDN and CDR2 is FVKESK in the germline V gene.

In DNA, the CDR3 is TGTGCCAGCAGCGTTCTGGACAGCACAGATACGCAGTATTTT. Translation gives CASSVLDSTDTQYF. V gene TRBV9 combines with J gene TRBJ2-3; D gene ambiguous. The CDR3 totals 14 residues. With 2 bases removed from V and 0 bases from J, the gap between germline ends came to 7 bases. Germline V gene data show CDR1 as SGDLS and CDR2 as YYNGEE. The full variable domain, with the rest looked up from reference TRBV9 and TRBJ2-3, is DSGVTQTPKHLITATGQRVTLRCSPRSGDLSVYWYQQSLDQGLQFLIQYYNGEERAKGNILERFSAQQFPDLHSELNLSSLELGDSALYFCASSVLDSTDTQYFGPGTRLTVL.

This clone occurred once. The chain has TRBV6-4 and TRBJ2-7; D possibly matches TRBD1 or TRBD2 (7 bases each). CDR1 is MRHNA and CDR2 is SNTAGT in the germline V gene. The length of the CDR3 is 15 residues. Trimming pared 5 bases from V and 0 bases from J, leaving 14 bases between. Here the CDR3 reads CASSFQGGSSYEQYF. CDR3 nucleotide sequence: TGTGCCAGCAGTTTCCAGGGGGGGAGCTCCTACGAGCAGTACTTC.

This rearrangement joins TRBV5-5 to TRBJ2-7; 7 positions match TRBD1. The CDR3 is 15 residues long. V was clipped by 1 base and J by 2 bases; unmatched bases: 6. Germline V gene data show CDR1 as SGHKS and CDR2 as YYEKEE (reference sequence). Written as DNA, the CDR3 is TGTGCCAGCAGCTTGATAGGGCAGGGGGCCTACGAGCAGTACTTC. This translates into CASSLIGQGAYEQYF.

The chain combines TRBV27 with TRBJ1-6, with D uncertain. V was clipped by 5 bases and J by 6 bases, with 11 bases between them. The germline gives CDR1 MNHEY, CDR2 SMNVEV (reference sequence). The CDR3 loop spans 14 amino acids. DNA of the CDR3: TGTGCCAGCAGTCTTTACGTTCTTAATTCACCCCTCCACTTT. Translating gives CASSLYVLNSPLHF.